Reported below is one T cell receptor beta chain. Its antigen is unknown. Base quality data are lacking; no much larger clone is found one base away. For sequencing of the TCRbeta CDR3 region, genomic DNA was extracted from the sorted cells. The immunoSEQ Assay was used for sequencing of TCRbeta CDR3 regions. TCRdb carries this immuneACCESS record with in-frame sequences only. Its versions omit some clonotypes, under half of them owing to an unresolved V gene in the studies checked, with the rest unexplained. This sample gives tens of thousands of clones in total; over 75% of them show up just once. Roughly 14% of the sample is taken by the ten largest. Patients with autoimmune disease history or receiving systemic immunosuppression were excluded from the trial. Peripheral blood for TCR sequencing was drawn from every dose cohort at baseline, at cycle 4 day 1 and at cycle 7 day 1. The samples were drawn from a first-in-human, open-label, multicenter phase I dose-escalation trial of ivuxolimab. Adults with locally advanced or metastatic melanoma, renal cell carcinoma, hepatocellular carcinoma or head and neck squamous cell carcinoma were enrolled in the trial. Before TCR sequencing, CD4+ T cells and CD8+ T cells were sorted from peripheral blood as separate populations.

These data belong to a study of OX40 agonist ivuxolimab in advanced cancers. For the study in its entirety: Ivuxolimab, which targeted the costimulatory receptor OX40 (CD134), was an agonistic, fully human IgG2 monoclonal antibody. Intravenous ivuxolimab was administered to patients every 2 weeks at six dose levels: 0.01, 0.1, 0.3, 1.5, 3 and 10 mg/kg. Of the approximately 54 dose-escalation patients, hepatocellular carcinoma was present in about 19, melanoma in roughly 15, renal cell carcinoma in 9 and head and neck cancer in 9. In the dose-escalation cohort, 65% to 90% of patients were male, and the mean age was about 55 years, with a range of about 20 to 90. Prior anti-PD-1, anti-PD-L1 or anti-CTLA-4 therapy was permitted, and checkpoint inhibitors had been received by about 37% of dose-escalation patients. Partial responses occurred in three dose-escalation patients: two with cutaneous melanoma and one with hepatocellular carcinoma. Peripheral TCRbeta sequencing was intended to test whether TCR sequence diversity was altered and clonal T-cell expansion was caused by ivuxolimab. The paper covers the monotherapy dose-escalation part of the phase I ivuxolimab trial, which included N = 52 patients. General study outcomes and caveats: Low levels of normalized T-cell clonal expansion were also seen in some nonresponding patients. At doses from 0.1 to 3.0 mg/kg, clonal expansion was seen in both CD4+ and CD8+ blood T cells between baseline and week 6. Antigen specificity was not determined for the clonally expanded peripheral T cells. In partial responders in the 0.1-3.0 mg/kg groups, normalized peripheral clonal expansion was found to be among the lowest, especially among CD8+ T cells. After ivuxolimab, CD8+ T cells had more expanded clones than CD4+ T cells on average.

Trimming takes 3 bases off V and 3 bases off J; junction bases not matched to a gene: 3. From a lookup of the germline V gene, CDR1 and CDR2 are SNHLY and FYNNEI. There are 14 amino acids in the CDR3, from cysteine to phenylalanine inclusive. The kept DNA is CDR3 alone, 42 bases in frame from the first base. The sequences come from CD4+ or CD8+ T cells sorted from blood, collected in a trial of the OX40 agonist ivuxolimab. The receptor's source is an adult with an advanced solid tumor such as melanoma, head and neck, liver or kidney cancer. The chain uses TRBV2 and TRBJ1-1, and TRBD1 aligns with 8 junction nucleotides. The base sequence is TGTGCCAGCAGTGACAGGGGGCTGTACACTGAAGCTTTCTTT. Its protein reads: CASSDRGLYTEAFF. The full variable domain, completed from the reference TRBV2 and TRBJ1-1 proteins outside the CDR3, reads EPEVTQTPSHQVTQMGQEVILRCVPISNHLYFYWYRQILGQKVEFLVSFYNNEISEKSEIFDDQFSVERPDGSNFTLKIRSTKLEDSAMYFCASSDRGLYTEAFFGQGTRLTVV.